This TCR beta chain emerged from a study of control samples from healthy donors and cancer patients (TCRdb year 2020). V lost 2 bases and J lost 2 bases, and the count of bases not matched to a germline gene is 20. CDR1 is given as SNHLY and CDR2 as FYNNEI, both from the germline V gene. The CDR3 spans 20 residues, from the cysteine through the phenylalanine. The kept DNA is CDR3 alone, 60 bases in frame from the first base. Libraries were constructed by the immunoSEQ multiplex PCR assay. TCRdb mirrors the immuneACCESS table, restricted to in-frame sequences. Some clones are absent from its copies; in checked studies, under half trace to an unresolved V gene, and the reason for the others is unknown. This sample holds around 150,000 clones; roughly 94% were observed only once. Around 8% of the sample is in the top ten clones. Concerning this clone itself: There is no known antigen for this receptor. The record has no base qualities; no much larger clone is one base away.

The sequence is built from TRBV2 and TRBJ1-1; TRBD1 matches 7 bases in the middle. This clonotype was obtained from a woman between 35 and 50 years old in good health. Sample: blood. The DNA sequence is TGTGCCAGCAGTGAAAGGTGGCTAGCGGTCGTTAGACAGGGTAACACTGAAGCTTTCTTT. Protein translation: CASSERWLAVVRQGNTEAFF.